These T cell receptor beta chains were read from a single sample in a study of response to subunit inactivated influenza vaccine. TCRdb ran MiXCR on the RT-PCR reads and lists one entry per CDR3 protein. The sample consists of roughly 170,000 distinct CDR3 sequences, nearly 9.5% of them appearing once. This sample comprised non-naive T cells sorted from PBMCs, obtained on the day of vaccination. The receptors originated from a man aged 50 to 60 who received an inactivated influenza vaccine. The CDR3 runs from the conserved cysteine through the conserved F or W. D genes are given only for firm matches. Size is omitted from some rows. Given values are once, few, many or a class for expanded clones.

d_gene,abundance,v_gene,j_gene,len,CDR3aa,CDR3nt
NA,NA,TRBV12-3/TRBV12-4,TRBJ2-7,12,CASGELVSEQYF,TGTGCCAGCGGAGAACTAGTCAGCGAGCAGTACTTC
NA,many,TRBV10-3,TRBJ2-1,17,CAISSLGRGESYNEQFF,TGTGCCATCTCATCGCTGGGCCGGGGCGAGTCCTACAATGAGCAGTTCTTC
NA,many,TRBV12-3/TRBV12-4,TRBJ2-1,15,CASKLEHSSYNEQFF,TGTGCCAGCAAACTAGAACATAGCTCCTACAATGAGCAGTTCTTC
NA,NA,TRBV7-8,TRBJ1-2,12,CASSARSGGYTF,TGTGCCAGCAGCGCCCGGAGTGGGGGCTACACCTTC
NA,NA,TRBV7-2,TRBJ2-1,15,CASSLRGGQENEQFF,TGTGCCAGCAGCTTAAGAGGGGGGCAGGAGAATGAGCAGTTCTTC
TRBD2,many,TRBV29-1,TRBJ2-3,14,CSVEITSGRDTQYF,TGCAGCGTTGAAATAACTAGCGGGAGGGATACGCAGTATTTT
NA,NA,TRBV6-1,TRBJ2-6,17,CASSEGAAYSGANVLTF,TGTGCCAGCAGTGAAGGGGCCGCCTACTCTGGGGCCAACGTCCTGACTTTC
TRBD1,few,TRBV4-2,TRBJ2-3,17,CASSQVSGQGGTDTQYF,TGTGCCAGCAGCCAAGTGTCAGGACAGGGAGGCACAGATACGCAGTATTTT
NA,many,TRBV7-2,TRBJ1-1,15,CASSLRTGMNTEAFF,TGTGCCAGCAGCTTGCGAACAGGGATGAACACTGAAGCTTTCTTT
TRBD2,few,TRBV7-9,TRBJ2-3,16,CASRLAGGPSTDTQYF,TGTGCCAGTAGACTAGCGGGAGGGCCTAGCACAGATACGCAGTATTTT
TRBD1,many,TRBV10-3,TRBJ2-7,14,CAIRGQGGSYEQYF,TGTGCCATCAGAGGACAGGGGGGATCCTACGAGCAGTACTTC
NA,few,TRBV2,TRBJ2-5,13,CASILQRQETQYF,TGTGCCAGCATCCTTCAGAGACAAGAGACCCAGTACTTC
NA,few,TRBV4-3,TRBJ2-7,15,CASSRYREGGYEQYF,TGCGCCAGCAGCCGATATCGAGAGGGGGGTTACGAGCAGTACTTC
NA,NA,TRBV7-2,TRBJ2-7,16,CASSLVPSSVSYEQYF,TGTGCCAGCAGCTTAGTCCCATCTAGCGTATCCTACGAGCAGTACTTC
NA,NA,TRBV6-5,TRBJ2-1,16,CASSLRAPNSYNEQFF,TGTGCCAGCAGTTTAAGAGCGCCGAACTCCTACAATGAGCAGTTCTTC
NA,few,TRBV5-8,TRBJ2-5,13,CASSGDIGATQYF,TGTGCCAGCAGCGGTGACATAGGGGCGACCCAGTACTTC
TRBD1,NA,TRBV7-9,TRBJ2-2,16,CASSLDRTGNTGELFF,TGTGCCAGCAGCTTAGATAGGACAGGGAACACCGGGGAGCTGTTTTTT
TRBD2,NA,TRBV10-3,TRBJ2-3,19,CAISPTLPGLAGSGDTQYF,TGTGCCATCAGTCCAACTTTACCGGGACTAGCGGGGTCGGGAGATACGCAGTATTTT
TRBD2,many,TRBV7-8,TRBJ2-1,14,CASGRTRSGNEQFF,TGTGCCAGCGGAAGGACTAGAAGTGGTAATGAGCAGTTCTTC
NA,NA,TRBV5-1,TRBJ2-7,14,CASSRGGSSDEQYF,TGCGCCAGCAGCCGGGGTGGGTCATCGGACGAGCAGTACTTC
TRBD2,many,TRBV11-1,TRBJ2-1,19,CASRGEEGLAGVYYNEQFF,TGTGCCTCCCGAGGGGAAGAGGGACTAGCGGGAGTCTACTACAATGAGCAGTTCTTC
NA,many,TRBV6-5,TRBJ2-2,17,CASSYSMAEPGTGELFF,TGTGCCAGCAGTTACTCGATGGCAGAACCTGGCACCGGGGAGCTGTTTTTT
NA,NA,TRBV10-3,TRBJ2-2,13,CAISEADTGELFF,TGTGCCATCAGTGAGGCGGACACCGGGGAGCTGTTTTTT
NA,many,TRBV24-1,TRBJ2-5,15,CATSDPGALQETQYF,TGTGCCACCAGTGATCCGGGGGCCCTACAAGAGACCCAGTACTTC
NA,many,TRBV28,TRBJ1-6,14,CASSLSGSNSPLHF,TGTGCCAGCAGTTTATCAGGGTCTAATTCACCCCTCCACTTT
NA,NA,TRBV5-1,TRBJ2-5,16,CASSPIAGPREQTQYF,TGCGCCAGCAGCCCAATCGCCGGACCCCGGGAACAGACCCAGTACTTC
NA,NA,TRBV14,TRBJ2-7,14,CASSQAETLGEQYF,TGTGCCAGCAGCCAAGCCGAGACGCTAGGGGAGCAGTACTTC
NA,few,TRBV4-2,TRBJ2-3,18,CASSQDAPPRGSTDTQYF,TGTGCCAGCAGCCAAGATGCCCCCCCTAGGGGGAGCACAGATACGCAGTATTTT
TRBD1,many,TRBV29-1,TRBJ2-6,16,CSVAGGARSGANVLTF,TGCAGCGTTGCAGGGGGCGCAAGGTCTGGGGCCAACGTCCTGACTTTC
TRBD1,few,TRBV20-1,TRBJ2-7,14,CSAEGQGSSYEQYF,TGCAGTGCTGAAGGACAGGGGAGCTCCTACGAGCAGTACTTC
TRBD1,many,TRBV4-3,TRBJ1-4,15,CASSQEPVDRDKLFF,TGCGCCAGCAGCCAAGAACCAGTCGACAGGGATAAACTGTTTTTT
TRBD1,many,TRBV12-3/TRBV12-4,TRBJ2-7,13,CASSISTGGEQYF,TGTGCCAGCAGTATCTCGACAGGGGGGGAGCAGTACTTC
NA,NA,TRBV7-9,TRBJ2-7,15,CASSLVSGFTYEQYF,TGTGCCAGCAGCTTAGTCAGCGGGTTCACCTACGAGCAGTACTTC
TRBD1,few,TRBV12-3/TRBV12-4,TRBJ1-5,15,CASSPRQGHNQPQHF,TGTGCCAGCAGCCCGAGACAGGGACACAATCAGCCCCAGCATTTT
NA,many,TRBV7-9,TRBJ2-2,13,CASSLDFTGELFF,TGTGCCAGCAGCTTAGACTTCACCGGGGAGCTGTTTTTT
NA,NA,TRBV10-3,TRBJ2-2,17,CAISEFQGYTNTGELFF,TGTGCCATCAGTGAGTTCCAGGGATATACGAACACCGGGGAGCTGTTTTTT
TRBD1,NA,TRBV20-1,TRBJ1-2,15,CSASGRTGGNYGYTF,TGCAGTGCTAGTGGGAGGACAGGGGGTAACTATGGCTACACCTTC
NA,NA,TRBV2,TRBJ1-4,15,CASTPDWGHSEKLFF,TGTGCCAGCACCCCGGACTGGGGACATTCCGAAAAACTGTTTTTT
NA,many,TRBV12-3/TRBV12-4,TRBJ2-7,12,CASSTTGFEQYF,TGTGCCAGCAGTACCACAGGGTTCGAGCAGTACTTC
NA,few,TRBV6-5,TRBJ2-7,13,CASSYSRRGEQYF,TGTGCCAGCAGTTACTCGCGTCGAGGGGAGCAGTACTTC
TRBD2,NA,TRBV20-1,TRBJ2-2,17,CSARDSGRAEQTGELFF,TGCAGTGCTAGAGATAGCGGGAGGGCGGAGCAGACCGGGGAGCTGTTTTTT
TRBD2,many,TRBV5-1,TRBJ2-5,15,CASSLNGGRAETQYF,TGCGCCAGCAGCTTGAATGGCGGGAGGGCTGAGACCCAGTACTTC
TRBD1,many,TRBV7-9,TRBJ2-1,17,CASSPRTGSSSYNEQFF,TGTGCCAGCAGCCCACGGACAGGCTCAAGCTCCTACAATGAGCAGTTCTTC
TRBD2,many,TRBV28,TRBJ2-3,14,CASSFSAGADTQYF,TGTGCCAGCAGTTTCTCGGCGGGAGCAGATACGCAGTATTTT
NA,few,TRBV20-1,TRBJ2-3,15,CSARTLRGNTDTQYF,TGCAGTGCTAGGACCCTTAGGGGTAACACAGATACGCAGTATTTT
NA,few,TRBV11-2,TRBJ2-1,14,CASSLELVGNEQFF,TGTGCCAGCAGCTTAGAGTTGGTGGGGAATGAGCAGTTCTTC
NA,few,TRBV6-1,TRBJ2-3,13,CASSPPRSDTQYF,TGTGCCAGCAGCCCCCCTCGGTCTGATACGCAGTATTTT
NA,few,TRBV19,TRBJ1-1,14,CASSHRLMNTEAFF,TGTGCCAGTAGTCACAGGCTCATGAACACTGAAGCTTTCTTT